This T cell receptor (beta chain) was identified in a study of CD8 T cells in Susac syndrome. High-throughput TCR beta sequencing covered peripheral CD8+ and CD4+ T cells. TEMRA cells were FACS-enriched, while CD8+ and CD4+ T cells were negatively isolated. Germline CDR1 LNHNV, CDR2 YYDKDF (reference sequence). This CDR3 has 16 residues. The V gene lost 6 bases and the J gene lost 2 bases, with 14 bases spanning the gap. The authors reverse transcribed about 0.5 to 1 ug RNA with random hexamers. TCR beta CDR3 was amplified by immunoSEQ multiplex PCR. This amplification extended across 54 Vbeta and 13 Jbeta segments. TCRdb recomputed calls from the immunoSEQ multiplex PCR reads with MiXCR, one row per CDR3 protein. Of about 150,000 distinct CDR3 sequences in the sample, approximately 93% are singletons; the top ten hold around 0.097%.

The specimen was CD4+ T cells from PBMCs. This TCR was recovered from a human donor with multiple sclerosis. V and J are TRBV15 and TRBJ2-6; D possibly uses TRBD1 or TRBD2 (6 bases each). CDR3 bases: TGTGCCACCAGGACCACCGGGGGCGCTGGGGCCAACGTCCTGACTTTC. Translating it yields CATRTTGGAGANVLTF.